Each of the 7 T cell receptor beta chains below was sequenced from the same sample in a study of shared clonotypes between healthy human individuals. The assay was immunoSEQ multiplex PCR, and TCRdb's table has in-frame clones only and misses some. The sample has under 1,100,000 clones; more than 75% are singletons. Source material: memory CD4+ T cells from PBMCs. The subset denotes: CD45RA-negative fraction. The receptors derive from a man in his late teens or twenties in good health. Some clones in this sample may be carry-over from other donors' samples.

V and J are TRBV4-1 and TRBJ2-7, with D possibly being TRBD1 (6 bases). Germline V lookup: CDR1 MGHRA, CDR2 YSYEKL. There are 14 residues in the CDR3. Between the trimmed V and J ends, which lost 2 bases and 2 bases, there was a span of 10 bases. The CDR3 nucleotides are TGCGCCAGCAGCCAAACTGGACAGCCCTACGAGCAGTACTTC. It codes for CASSQTGQPYEQYF.

CDR3 coding DNA: TGTGCCACCAGCCTCGGCGATCTGTCTCGCGAGCAGTACTTC. It codes for CATSLGDLSREQYF. The chain uses TRBV15 and TRBJ2-7; D not certain. Trimming took 5 bases from V and 6 from J, leaving 17 bases between them. The CDR3 is made up of 14 amino acids. CDR1 is LNHNV, CDR2 YYDKDF, per germline (reference sequence).

The chain is built from TRBV6-6 and TRBJ1-5, with D possibly being TRBD1 (6 bases). V was trimmed by 7 bases and J by 1 base, leaving 17 bases between them. This CDR3 has 16 amino acids. The germline V gene has CDR1 MNHNY and CDR2 SVGAGI (reference sequence). CDR3 coding DNA: TGTGCCAGCACCAAGGGGGGGTTCGGGAGCAATCAGCCCCAGCATTTT. This encodes CASTKGGFGSNQPQHF.

The genes are TRBV5-1 and TRBJ2-6, with 7 bases that match TRBD1. CDR1 and CDR2 from the germline V gene are SGHRS and YFSETQ. V shed 0 bases and J 0 bases; nucleotides not matched to a gene: 6. CDR3 length equals 18 residues. CDR3 DNA sequence: TGCGCCAGCAGCTTGGGGGGACAGACACGCTCTGGGGCCAACGTCCTGACTTTC. It yields the protein CASSLGGQTRSGANVLTF.

The rearrangement links TRBV5-6 to TRBJ2-5; 8 nucleotides line up with TRBD1. After removal of 0 bases from V and 5 bases from J, the junction contained 3 bases not matched to a gene. The CDR3 covers 14 residues. CDR1 SGHDT and CDR2 YYEEEE come from the germline V gene. CDR3 loop: CASSLGGTGETQYF. Written as DNA, the CDR3 is TGTGCCAGCAGCTTGGGGGGGACAGGCGAGACCCAGTACTTC.

The chain recombines TRBV28 with TRBJ1-2; weak D call: TRBD1 (6 bases). Trimming cost V 10 bases and J 8 bases, with 20 bases left between them. The CDR3 extends over 13 amino acids. Germline values: CDR1 MDHEN, CDR2 SYDVKM. The CDR3 spells CATNFGGGPGYTF. The DNA for the CDR3 is TGTGCCACCAACTTCGGCGGGGGCCCGGGCTACACCTTC.

The CDR3 region has the DNA TGTGCCAGCAGTTCCTCCGGGACTAGCGGGAGATCTGAGTACTTC. Translating gives CASSSSGTSGRSEYF. The chain couples TRBV28 to TRBJ2-4; 14 positions agree with TRBD2. Per the germline V gene, CDR1 is MDHEN and CDR2 is SYDVKM. The trim removed 4 bases at V and 14 bases at J, leaving 10 bases unmatched. This CDR3 has 15 amino acids.